The 29 T cell receptor beta chains below come from one sample, sequenced in a study of post-analysis software for immune sequencing data. Presence of unique molecular identifiers characterized the TCR beta cDNA libraries. One entry per CDR3 protein, called by TCRdb with MiXCR from the PCR reads. The table records under 200,000 distinct CDR3 sequences, over 25% of them present only once. The study, taken as a whole, reports: Five TRBV segments, including TRBV5-6, TRBV5-1 and TRBV20-1, were more frequent in patients than controls.

Their target antigens are unknown. The material sequenced was blood. These receptors all stem from a girl between 2 and 17 years old with multiple sclerosis.

The V and J genes are TRBV7-2 and TRBJ2-7; 8 bases fit TRBD2. Germline assignment: CDR1 SGHTA and CDR2 FQGNSA. Losses at the gene ends were 1 base for V and 6 bases for J; bases not matched to a gene: 5. The CDR3 totals 14 residues. CDR3 sequence reads: CASSLEISGAEQYF. The CDR3 DNA is TGTGCCAGCAGCTTAGAGATTAGCGGGGCCGAGCAGTACTTC.

Many counts were recorded for this clonotype. The chain uses TRBV12-3 or TRBV12-4 and TRBJ2-7, with D tentatively TRBD1 (5 bases). V lost 5 bases, J lost 1 base, and 6 bases lay in between. The CDR3 is made up of 12 amino acids. The CDR3 DNA sequence: TGTGCCAGCAGTAGGGGTTCCTACGAGCAGTACTTC. Amino acids: CASSRGSYEQYF.

This clonotype was seen a few times. The chain uses TRBV30 and TRBJ1-4, with D hard to call. There are 14 residues in the CDR3. CDR1 GTSNPN and CDR2 SVGIG come from the germline V gene (reference sequence). Trimming removed 0 bases at V and 8 bases at J, with 13 bases between. CDR3 DNA: TGTGCCTGGAGTGTTATAATGAGGACGGAAAAACTGTTTTTT. Its translation is CAWSVIMRTEKLFF.

In its sample, this clonotype was seen many times. The chain carries TRBV20-1 and TRBJ2-1; 8 bases fit TRBD2. The CDR3 is 15 residues long. V was pared by 3 bases and J by 6 bases, with 10 bases of the junction left unmatched. Germline V CDR1 and CDR2: DFQATT, SNEGSKA (reference sequence). As DNA, the CDR3 is TGCAGTGCTAGCGCAACCGGACTAGCCCCCAATGAGCAGTTCTTC. Residues: CSASATGLAPNEQFF.

This clonotype was detected ten times or more. V usage is TRBV7-8 and J usage is TRBJ1-5, with 7 positions matching TRBD1. This CDR3 has 14 amino acids. The V segment lost 6 bases and the J segment 3 bases; nucleotides outside the gene matches: 5. In germline, CDR1 is SGHVS, CDR2 FQNEAQ. CDR3 loop: CASSAGTANQPQHF. DNA for the CDR3: TGTGCCAGCAGTGCCGGGACAGCCAATCAGCCCCAGCATTTT.

Ten or more counts support this clonotype. V gene TRBV18 combines with J gene TRBJ2-3; TRBD2 might be the D (6 bases). V shed 7 bases and J shed 2 bases, with 19 bases lying between them. In germline, CDR1 is KGHSH, CDR2 LQKENI. The CDR3 spans 16 residues. The DNA for the CDR3 is TGTGCCAGCTGGACCCCCCCGGAGGGGCTCACAGATACGCAGTATTTT. Encoded protein: CASWTPPEGLTDTQYF. Drawing the rest from reference TRBV18 and TRBJ2-3, the complete variable domain is NAGVMQNPRHLVRRRGQEARLRCSPMKGHSHVYWYRQLPEEGLKFMVYLQKENIIDESGMPKERFSAEFPKEGPSILRIQQVVRGDSAAYFCASWTPPEGLTDTQYFGPGTRLTVL.

There are a few counts of this clonotype. CDR3 residues: CASSISRHETQYF. The CDR3 DNA is TGTGCCAGCAGTATATCTAGACACGAGACCCAGTACTTC. The chain links TRBV6-2 or TRBV6-3 to TRBJ2-5; D unresolved. The CDR3 has 13 residues. Germline values: CDR1 MNHEY, CDR2 SVGEGT. V lost 5 bases, J lost 5 bases, and 12 bases lay in between.

This clonotype appeared many times. The chain carries TRBV13 and TRBJ2-7, with D possibly matching TRBD1 (6 bases). With 4 bases removed from V and 4 bases from J, the gap between germline ends came to 17 bases. The CDR3 is 15 amino acids. The germline V gene encodes CDR1 PRHDT and CDR2 FYEKMQ (reference sequence). The CDR3 nucleotides are TGTGCCAGCAGCTCCCAGGGACACGGGGATTACGAGCAGTACTTC. This translates into CASSSQGHGDYEQYF.

This clonotype was counted between two and nine times. This chain joins TRBV11-3 and TRBJ2-3; TRBD1 might be the D (5 bases). Deletions cut 5 bases from V and 5 bases from J, with 17 bases between. CDR1 and CDR2 (germline): SGHNT, YENEEA. The CDR3 sequence is 15 residues long. The CDR3 region has the DNA TGTGCCAGCAGCCGGTTGGCAGGGAAGGTAGATACGCAGTATTTT. Translation gives CASSRLAGKVDTQYF.

The chain employs TRBV12-3 or TRBV12-4 and TRBJ1-1, with 12 bases identical to TRBD1. J was trimmed by 1 base and V by 8 bases; bases with no gene match: 8. The CDR3 contains 16 residues. CDR3 region: CASRPGQGAQNTEAFF. CDR3 sequence (DNA): TGTGCCAGCCGTCCGGGACAGGGGGCCCAGAACACTGAAGCTTTCTTT.

This chain links TRBV27 with TRBJ1-5, with 9 bases identical to TRBD1. J was trimmed by 7 bases and V by 8 bases; bases with no gene match: 6. This CDR3 is 13 amino acids long. Germline CDR1 and CDR2: MNHEY and SMNVEV (reference sequence). The CDR3 is CASGDRAKQPQHF. As DNA, the CDR3 is TGTGCCAGCGGGGACAGGGCTAAACAGCCCCAGCATTTT.

With respect to this clonotype: Since a much larger clone is just one base distant, this may be a read error. Here the CDR3 DNA reads TGTGCCAGCACCCCTGGGGGGGCCTCCTACAATGGGCAGTTCTTC. Protein: CASTPGGASYNGQFF. The chain combines TRBV11-2 with TRBJ2-1; maybe TRBD2 (7 bases). This CDR3 is built from 15 residues. Germline V gene sequence: CDR1 SGHAT, CDR2 FQNNGV. Combining the CDR3 with reference TRBV11-2 and TRBJ2-1 gives the whole variable domain EAGVAQSPRYKIIEKRQSVAFWCNPISGHATLYWYQQILGQGPKLLIQFQNNGVVDDSQLPKDRFSAERLKGVDSTLKIQPAKLEDSAVYLCASTPGGASYNGQFFGPGTRLTVL.

This clonotype was seen at least ten times. The chain couples TRBV4-2 to TRBJ2-1, with a tentative D call TRBD2 (5 bases). Looked up from germline, CDR1 is LGHNA and CDR2 is YNFKEQ. The CDR3 has 15 amino acids. V shed 2 bases and J shed 0 bases, with 8 bases lying between them. The CDR3 reads CASSQSGSSYNEQFF. As DNA, the CDR3 is TGTGCCAGCAGCCAAAGCGGTTCCTCCTACAATGAGCAGTTCTTC.

This clonotype has at least ten counts. The V call is TRBV27, the J call TRBJ2-1; the D gene is possibly TRBD1 (5 bases). This CDR3 spans 16 amino acids. CDR1 and CDR2 from the germline V gene are MNHEY and SMNVEV (reference sequence). V lost 3 bases and J lost 2, with 14 bases in between. Here the CDR3 reads CASSFTGLGAYNEQFF. The CDR3 DNA sequence: TGTGCCAGCAGTTTCACAGGTCTTGGGGCCTACAATGAGCAGTTCTTC.

A word on this clonotype: Since a much larger clone is just one base distant, this may be a read error. The chain links TRBV27 to TRBJ2-1, with 7 positions matching TRBD2. CDR1 MNHEY and CDR2 SMNVEV come from the germline V gene (reference sequence). This CDR3 contains 14 residues. CDR3 amino acids: CASRRLADYSEQFF. DNA of the CDR3: TGTGCCAGCAGGCGTCTAGCGGATTACAGTGAGCAGTTCTTC.

In its sample, this clonotype was seen many times. The V and J genes are TRBV12-3 or TRBV12-4 and TRBJ1-2; D might be TRBD1 (6 bases). V dropped 0 bases and J dropped 5 bases, with 7 bases sitting between them. There are 13 residues in the CDR3. The CDR3 DNA is TGTGCCAGCAGTTTAGCAGGACAGTATGGCTACACCTTC. This translates into CASSLAGQYGYTF.

Ten or more counts support this clonotype. The V and J genes are TRBV7-2 and TRBJ2-7, with 8 bases that match TRBD1. Trimming took 4 bases from V and 7 from J; bases not matched to a gene: 9. Germline V CDR1 and CDR2: SGHTA, FQGNSA. This CDR3 spans 14 amino acids. In DNA form, the CDR3 reads TGTGCCAGCAGCTCTCAGGGGGCCTCCACTGAGCAGTACTTC. The encoded protein is CASSSQGASTEQYF.

About this clonotype itself: A much larger clone lies one base from this, so it may be a read error. The chain carries TRBV5-1 and TRBJ2-7, with 8 bases fitting TRBD1. The V gene's germline CDR1 is SGHRS and CDR2 YFSETQ. Trimming at V came to 5 bases and at J to 6 bases, leaving 10 bases not matched to a gene. This CDR3 comprises 14 residues. The CDR3, as DNA: TGCGCCAGCAGACAAGGACAGGGTCGATTCGAGCAGTACTTC. The encoded protein is CASRQGQGRFEQYF.

This clonotype has ten or more counts. The chain recombines TRBV4-1 with TRBJ1-6; tentative D call: TRBD1 (5 bases). V was clipped by 2 bases and J by 7 bases, with 6 bases between them. The CDR3 is 13 amino acids. Germline V CDR1 and CDR2: MGHRA, YSYEKL. The CDR3 bases are TGCGCCAGCAGCCAACAGGGAAATTCACCCCTCCACTTT. This encodes CASSQQGNSPLHF.

The sample holds a few counts of this clonotype. V gene TRBV3-1 combines with J gene TRBJ2-1; D assignment may be TRBD1 or TRBD2 (6 bases each). CDR1 LGHDT and CDR2 YNNKEL come from the germline V gene (reference sequence). The V end lost 3 bases, the J end lost 5 bases, and 14 bases lay between the germline ends. The CDR3 has 15 amino acids. The CDR3 coding sequence is TGTGCCAGCAGCCAGTTTACTAGGGGGGACAATGAGCAGTTCTTC. It yields the protein CASSQFTRGDNEQFF.

The chain carries TRBV5-1 and TRBJ2-2, with a tentative D call TRBD1 (6 bases). V gave up 4 bases and J gave up 4 bases, with 14 bases separating them. Looked up from germline, CDR1 is SGHRS and CDR2 is YFSETQ. The CDR3 is 15 amino acids. The CDR3 loop reads CASSTAQGSTGELFF. CDR3 bases: TGCGCCAGCAGCACAGCACAGGGATCCACCGGGGAGCTGTTTTTT. The full variable domain, completed using reference TRBV5-1 and TRBJ2-2, is KAGVTQTPRYLIKTRGQQVTLSCSPISGHRSVSWYQQTPGQGLQFLFEYFSETQRNKGNFPGRFSGRQFSNSRSEMNVSTLELGDSALYLCASSTAQGSTGELFFGEGSRLTVL.

The CDR3 DNA reads TGTGCCAGCAGTGTGCAGGGACAAATTCAGTACTTC. Translation: CASSVQGQIQYF. The chain recombines TRBV2 with TRBJ2-4; a weak D match, TRBD1 (6 bases). Germline CDR1 and CDR2: SNHLY and FYNNEI. The germline V and J ends were trimmed by 4 bases and 10 bases, with 11 bases remaining between them. The CDR3 has 12 residues.

V is TRBV5-1 and J is TRBJ1-4, with a tentative D call TRBD1 (5 bases). The CDR3 extends over 14 amino acids. Per the germline V gene, CDR1 is SGHRS and CDR2 is YFSETQ. Between the trimmed V and J ends, which lost 7 bases and 6 bases, there was a span of 16 bases. CDR3 nucleotide sequence: TGCGCCAGCGCCTCCGGGGGATTTGATGAAAAACTGTTTTTT. It translates to CASASGGFDEKLFF.

This clonotype occurred a few times. This chain links TRBV12-3 or TRBV12-4 with TRBJ2-1; 11 nucleotides agree with TRBD2. This CDR3 is 15 amino acids long. The V gene end was trimmed by 7 bases and the J gene end by 5 bases; junction bases not matched to a gene: 7. Here the CDR3 DNA reads TGTGCCAGCAACCCAACGGGACTAGCGGACAATGAGCAGTTCTTC. Protein: CASNPTGLADNEQFF.

This rearrangement joins TRBV20-1 to TRBJ2-5; 7 nucleotides align to TRBD1. The end of the DNA is better explained by TRBJ2-7, so the J call may be wrong. CDR1 and CDR2 from the germline V gene are DFQATT and SNEGSKA (reference sequence). The CDR3 runs 12 residues. In DNA, the CDR3 is TGCAGTGCCCCAGGACAGGTGGACGAGCAGTACTTC. Translation gives CSAPGQVDEQYF.

The chain recombines TRBV7-9 with TRBJ1-1; D is unclear. The length of the CDR3 is 14 residues. The germline CDR1 and CDR2 sequences are SEHNR and FQNEAQ (reference sequence). V was cut by 5 bases and J by 0 bases, with 10 bases left in between. The CDR3: CASSPAHLNTEAFF. CDR3 coding DNA: TGTGCCAGCAGCCCTGCCCACCTGAACACTGAAGCTTTCTTT.

Concerning this clonotype: A read error is possible here, since a much larger clone lies one base away. This chain uses TRBV5-1 with TRBJ2-7; either TRBD1 or TRBD2 may fit D (5 bases each). Gene TRBJ2-5 matches the end of the DNA better, so the J call may be wrong. This CDR3 has 16 residues. Looked up from germline, CDR1 is SGHRS and CDR2 is YFSETQ. The CDR3 sequence is CASSLARGPAGETQYF. The CDR3 region has the DNA TGCGCCAGCAGCTTGGCTCGGGGACCGGCGGGAGAGACCCAGTACTTC.

This clonotype was seen repeatedly, ten times or more. This chain links TRBV6-1 with TRBJ2-1, with D possibly being TRBD1 (6 bases). Looked up from germline, CDR1 is MNHNS and CDR2 is SASEGT. This CDR3 region has 14 residues. The germline V and J ends were trimmed by 1 base and 7 bases, with 11 bases remaining between them. CDR3 in amino acids: CASSEVVGGNEQFF. In DNA form, the CDR3 reads TGTGCCAGCAGTGAAGTGGTAGGGGGTAATGAGCAGTTCTTC.

A word on this clonotype: This may stem from a read error, because a much larger clone lies one nucleotide away. The V and J genes are TRBV5-4 and TRBJ1-2; D possibly corresponds to TRBD1 (6 bases). The CDR3 covers 16 residues. V lost 0 bases, J lost 8 bases, and 20 bases lay in between. Germline values: CDR1 SGHNT, CDR2 YYREEE (reference sequence). The CDR3 DNA reads as TGTGCCAGCAGCTTGGCCCTGGGGGCAGGGGCGAGCGGCTACACCTTC. Its protein product is CASSLALGAGASGYTF.